The present T cell receptor (beta chain) was sequenced within a study of blood T cell repertoires in COVID-19. Across the whole study: Collection of acute and convalescent COVID-19 samples took place in the United States, Italy and Spain. The analysed material was cDNA or gDNA that came from T cells, B-cell-depleted T cells, or PBMCs.

This clone was found a few times. In the study's own analysis: Researchers report that nucleated cell counts were estimated from reference gene primer amplification. Sequencing used immunoSEQ multiplex PCR; TCRdb keeps in-frame clones, though not all of them. The V and J calls and clone size come from that table; D and trimming were worked out from the DNA. The sample includes some 170,000 clones, over 75% of them seen just once. Germline V gives CDR1 SGHRS, CDR2 YFSETQ. The CDR3 has 15 residues. J lost 6 bases, V lost 4 bases, and 5 bases had no gene match. V is TRBV5-1 and J is TRBJ2-1, with 12 positions matching TRBD2. Sequencing used peripheral blood. This clonotype was obtained from a human donor in a cohort sampled during active COVID-19. For the CDR3, the DNA is TGCGCCAGCAGCCGCCCACTAGCGGGAGGCAATGAGCAGTTCTTC. It yields the protein CASSRPLAGGNEQFF.